A single sample gave rise to the 31 T cell receptor beta chains below, sequenced in a study of blood T cell repertoires in COVID-19. The assay was immunoSEQ multiplex PCR, and TCRdb's table has in-frame clones only and misses some. This sample has hundreds of thousands of clones, with 87% found just once. The sequenced sample was peripheral blood. All receptors come from a woman in her forties or fifties with COVID-19, enrolled during active disease.

CDR3 in DNA: TGTGCCAGCAGTCGTCCGGGTGAAGCAACCTACGAGCAGTACTTC. Translated, it gives CASSRPGEATYEQYF. The chain joins TRBV5-6 to TRBJ2-7; D remains ambiguous. CDR3 length equals 15 residues. Trimming cost V 5 bases and J 2 bases, with 17 bases left between them. Germline CDR1 SGHDT, CDR2 YYEEEE. The full variable domain, completed using reference TRBV5-6 and TRBJ2-7, is DAGVTQSPTHLIKTRGQQVTLRCSPKSGHDTVSWYQQALGQGPQFIFQYYEEEERQRGNFPDRFSGHQFPNYSSELNVNALLLGDSALYLCASSRPGEATYEQYFGPGTRLTVT.

The chain carries TRBV6-2 or TRBV6-3 and TRBJ2-7; TRBD2 might be the D (5 bases). The CDR3 runs 16 residues. Germline values: CDR1 MNHEY, CDR2 SVGEGT. The ends were cut back, 0 bases at V and 2 bases at J, with 14 bases in the middle. As DNA, the CDR3 is TGTGCCAGCAGTTACTCGGGGTCAGAGCGGACCTACGAGCAGTACTTC. It is translated as CASSYSGSERTYEQYF.

The chain carries TRBV24-1 and TRBJ2-6, with 7 bases lining up with TRBD2. J was trimmed by 0 bases and V by 12 bases; bases with no gene match: 7. This CDR3 has 15 residues. The germline gives CDR1 KGHDR, CDR2 SFDVKD. The CDR3 here is CAASRGSSGANVLTF. CDR3 bases: TGTGCCGCCTCGCGGGGGAGCTCTGGGGCCAACGTCCTGACTTTC.

The J gene is TRBJ1-3, the V gene TRBV18; D may be TRBD1 (5 bases). Germline-derived CDR1 and CDR2 are KGHSH and LQKENI. There are 14 residues in the CDR3. V was cut by 2 bases and J by 0 bases, with 5 bases left in between. CDR3 protein: CASSPDSSGNTIYF. Written as DNA, the CDR3 is TGTGCCAGCTCACCAGACAGCTCTGGAAACACCATATATTTT.

The chain recombines TRBV5-1 with TRBJ2-2; 12 bases fit TRBD2. The V and J ends lost 4 bases and 4 bases, in that order; junction bases with no gene match: 5. CDR1 is SGHRS, CDR2 YFSETQ, per germline. CDR3 length equals 16 residues. Here the CDR3 reads CASSRGLAGTTGELFF. In DNA, the CDR3 is TGCGCCAGCAGCCGAGGACTAGCGGGGACCACCGGGGAGCTGTTTTTT.

The rearrangement uses TRBV3-1 (or the pseudogene TRBV3-2) and TRBJ1-3; D might be TRBD1 (6 bases). V was cut by 5 bases and J by 0 bases, with 14 bases left in between. This CDR3 region has 16 residues. Germline V lookup: CDR1 LGHDT, CDR2 YNNKEL (reference sequence). CDR3: CASSETQGTSGNTIYF. The DNA for the CDR3 is TGTGCCAGCAGCGAGACTCAGGGGACCTCTGGAAACACCATATATTTT.

This sequence joins TRBV24-1 and TRBJ2-2, with D unresolved. The CDR3 sequence is 12 residues long. V lost 6 bases to trimming and J lost 4 bases, with 5 bases between them. Germline CDR1 is KGHDR and CDR2 is SFDVKD. The CDR3 nucleotides read TGTGCCACCAGTTCTCTCACCGGGGAGCTGTTTTTT. Its translation is CATSSLTGELFF.

The DNA of the CDR3 is TGTGCCAGCAGCCCGGACAGGGGCACAGATACGCAGTATTTT. Protein sequence: CASSPDRGTDTQYF. The chain has TRBV5-4 and TRBJ2-3; the match to TRBD1 covers 8 bases. V dropped 4 bases and J dropped 1; count of bases not matched to a gene: 2. CDR1 SGHNT and CDR2 YYREEE come from the germline V gene (reference sequence). The CDR3 is 14 residues long.

In its sample, this clone was seen once. V and J are TRBV7-9 and TRBJ2-7; 11 bases are shared with TRBD2. Germline V gene data show CDR1 as SEHNR and CDR2 as FQNEAQ (reference sequence). V shed 3 bases, J shed 6 bases, and the junction held 13 bases outside the gene matches. This CDR3 is 17 amino acids long. The CDR3, as DNA: TGTGCCAGCAGCTTGGGGACTAGCGGATTACTTACTTCCGAGCAGTACTTC. Translated, it gives CASSLGTSGLLTSEQYF.

The CDR3 here is CASSLEGAGYSHNEQFF. DNA of the CDR3: TGTGCCAGCAGCTTAGAGGGGGCTGGGTATTCTCACAATGAGCAGTTCTTC. The rearrangement uses TRBV7-3 and TRBJ2-1; 7 bases are shared with TRBD1. The germline V gene encodes CDR1 SGHTA and CDR2 FQGTGA. J lost 5 bases, V lost 2 bases, and 12 bases had no gene match. The CDR3 spans 17 residues.

This chain links TRBV7-3 with TRBJ2-2; D perhaps matches TRBD2 (5 bases). The CDR3 totals 13 residues. The germline V and J ends were trimmed by 0 bases and 13 bases, with 12 bases remaining between them. Germline CDR1 SGHTA, CDR2 FQGTGA. CDR3 sequence (DNA): TGTGCCAGCAGCTTAACGAGGAGCGGCGGGCTGTTTTTT. Residues: CASSLTRSGGLFF.

The CDR3 sequence: CASSPPAGGNLQYF. In DNA form, the CDR3 reads TGTGCCAGCTCACCACCCGCAGGGGGTAACCTTCAGTACTTC. The chain uses TRBV18 and TRBJ2-7; 7 bases map to TRBD1. V lost 0 bases to trimming and J lost 10 bases; unmatched junction nucleotides: 9. The CDR3 consists of 14 residues. CDR1 and CDR2 from the germline V gene are KGHSH and LQKENI.

The chain has TRBV5-7 and TRBJ2-7; 7 nucleotides agree with TRBD1. TRBV5-7 has ORF status, its function being uncertain. J lost 3 bases, V lost 4 bases, and 16 bases had no gene match. The length of the CDR3 is 17 residues. CDR3 amino acids: CASSTQDRASSLYEQYF. The CDR3 DNA is TGTGCCAGCAGCACCCAAGACAGGGCATCATCCCTCTACGAGCAGTACTTC.

The chain links TRBV19 to TRBJ1-2, with 8 bases matching TRBD1. V lost 7 bases, J lost 2 bases, and 6 bases stayed unmatched. Germline values: CDR1 LNHDA, CDR2 SQIVND (reference sequence). There are 14 residues in the CDR3. CDR3 residues: CASTVDRDNYGYTF. The CDR3 DNA reads as TGTGCCAGTACCGTGGACAGGGACAACTATGGCTACACCTTC.

The chain joins TRBV19 to TRBJ1-2; D remains unclear. Germline loops: CDR1 LNHDA, CDR2 SQIVND (reference sequence). This CDR3 has 14 residues. V was trimmed by 3 bases and J by 5 bases, leaving 13 bases between them. The CDR3 DNA reads as TGTGCCAGTAGTATCCCACAAACGAGGTATGGCTACACCTTC. Its translation: CASSIPQTRYGYTF.

This chain uses TRBV5-5 with TRBJ1-2; D possibly corresponds to TRBD1 (5 bases). The V end was cut by 6 bases, the J end by 3 bases, with 15 bases between. The V gene's germline CDR1 is SGHKS and CDR2 YYEKEE (reference sequence). This CDR3 spans 14 amino acids. In nucleotides, the CDR3 is TGTGCCAGCATTTCCGGCCAGGGCGACTATGGCTACACCTTC. Translation gives CASISGQGDYGYTF.

This chain uses TRBV27 with TRBJ1-2, with TRBD1 matching 10 bases. The CDR3 runs 17 residues. The junction had 16 bases not matched to a gene; V was cut back by 5 bases and J by 7 bases. The germline gives CDR1 MNHEY, CDR2 SMNVEV (reference sequence). The CDR3 protein is CASSPDGRDRGGSGYTF. The CDR3 region has the DNA TGTGCCAGCAGTCCCGACGGCCGGGACAGGGGTGGATCTGGCTACACCTTC.

The rearrangement joins TRBV11-3 to TRBJ1-2; 7 bases are a match to TRBD1. J was trimmed by 7 bases and V by 6 bases; bases with no gene match: 8. The CDR3 sequence is 13 residues long. The germline gives CDR1 SGHNT, CDR2 YENEEA. The DNA of the CDR3 is TGTGCCAGCAGACGAGACAGGGTCTCTGGCTACACCTTC. Protein sequence: CASRRDRVSGYTF.

The genes are TRBV5-4 and TRBJ2-5; a possible D gene is TRBD2 (5 bases). The CDR3 has 14 amino acids. Trimming took off 4 bases at V and 2 bases at J, with 12 bases between the two ends. Germline CDR1 reads SGHNT; CDR2 reads YYREEE (reference sequence). CDR3 DNA: TGTGCCAGCAGCCTAGGACTCGCTCAAGAGACCCAGTACTTC. Translation gives CASSLGLAQETQYF.

This clone was seen only a few times. This chain uses TRBV12-1 with TRBJ2-1; TRBD2 is taken as the D call from the table, unchecked against the DNA. TRBV12-1 is marked as a pseudogene. The CDR3 is 16 residues long. The CDR3 DNA follows: TGTGCCAGCGTCCCGGGACTAGCCGTTCACAGGGAGGAGCAGTTCTTC. Residues: CASVPGLAVHREEQFF.

The rearrangement joins TRBV4-2 to TRBJ2-3; 10 nucleotides line up with TRBD2. The CDR3 length is 18 residues. CDR1 is LGHNA, CDR2 YNFKEQ, per germline. V dropped 1 base and J dropped 3; count of bases not matched to a gene: 10. The CDR3 is CASSQGLAGVFRTDTQYF. CDR3 nucleotides: TGTGCCAGCAGCCAAGGCCTAGCGGGAGTGTTCAGGACAGATACGCAGTATTTT.

The V call is TRBV18, the J call TRBJ2-1, with unresolved D. The germline V gene has CDR1 KGHSH and CDR2 LQKENI. Trimming took off 3 bases at V and 8 bases at J, with 8 bases between the two ends. The CDR3 spans 12 residues. CDR3 amino acids: CASSPVSDEQFF. The DNA for the CDR3 is TGTGCCAGCTCACCCGTCTCTGATGAGCAGTTCTTC.

Here the CDR3 reads CASSVATGDYEQYF. In DNA, the CDR3 is TGTGCCAGCAGCGTAGCGACAGGGGACTACGAGCAGTACTTC. The chain uses TRBV9 and TRBJ2-7; TRBD1 agrees at 8 bases. Germline values: CDR1 SGDLS, CDR2 YYNGEE. The CDR3 is made up of 14 amino acids. With V trimmed by 0 bases and J by 3 bases, 2 bases remained unmatched.

The gene calls are TRBV7-2 and TRBJ2-4; D is ambiguous. Germline CDR1 is SGHTA and CDR2 is FQGNSA. Trimming removed 4 bases at V and 0 bases at J, with 10 bases between. The length of the CDR3 is 15 residues. CDR3 sequence reads: CASSSPGLAKNIQYF. CDR3 nucleotide sequence: TGTGCCAGCAGCTCTCCTGGCCTAGCCAAAAACATTCAGTACTTC.

The chain carries TRBV18 and TRBJ1-1; D is possibly TRBD1 (6 bases). The CDR3 is made up of 14 amino acids. CDR1 and CDR2 (germline): KGHSH, LQKENI. Trimming pared 6 bases from V and 5 bases from J, leaving 16 bases between. Here the CDR3 reads CASSKQGEGTEAFF. The CDR3 nucleotides read TGTGCCAGCTCCAAACAGGGCGAGGGGACTGAAGCTTTCTTT.

J is TRBJ2-2 and V is TRBV3-1 (or the pseudogene TRBV3-2); D not resolved. Deletions cut 2 bases from V and 5 bases from J, with 6 bases between. The CDR3 loop spans 13 amino acids. Germline V gene sequence: CDR1 LGHDT, CDR2 YNNKEL (reference sequence). The CDR3 is CASSQLRTGELFF. The CDR3 nucleotides read TGTGCCAGCAGCCAATTGCGAACCGGGGAGCTGTTTTTT.

The chain links TRBV4-2 to TRBJ2-5; 10 nucleotides align to TRBD2. J was trimmed by 4 bases and V by 2 bases; bases with no gene match: 1. Per germline, CDR1 LGHNA and CDR2 YNFKEQ. The CDR3 contains 14 residues. CDR3 region: CASSQRLAGETQYF. The CDR3, as DNA: TGTGCCAGCAGCCAACGACTAGCGGGAGAGACCCAGTACTTC.

This clone was seen a handful of times. V is TRBV5-1 and J is TRBJ1-2; D gene unclear. Looked up from germline, CDR1 is SGHRS and CDR2 is YFSETQ. The CDR3 is 13 amino acids. V gave up 6 bases and J gave up 7 bases, with 16 bases separating them. The CDR3 spells CASTPTWGVGYTF. CDR3 nucleotides: TGCGCCAGCACCCCTACCTGGGGAGTTGGCTACACCTTC.

The chain links TRBV2 to TRBJ1-2, with 9 bases that match TRBD1. This CDR3 spans 13 amino acids. J gave up 4 bases and V 7 bases, and 4 bases lay outside the gene matches. Germline CDR1 is SNHLY and CDR2 is FYNNEI. CDR3 in amino acids: CASTGTGSYGYTF. CDR3 nucleotide sequence: TGTGCCAGCACCGGGACAGGGTCCTATGGCTACACCTTC.

The V and J genes are TRBV6-1 and TRBJ1-2, with 7 bases matching TRBD1. CDR1 is MNHNS and CDR2 is SASEGT in the germline V gene. Losses at the gene ends were 10 bases for V and 6 bases for J; bases not matched to a gene: 8. This CDR3 spans 12 amino acids. Here the CDR3 DNA reads TGTGCCACCGACACAGGGGAAAATGGCTACACCTTC. Translating it yields CATDTGENGYTF.

For this clone: In the same sample, other DNA sequences code for this CDR3. The genes are TRBV12-3 or TRBV12-4 and TRBJ1-5; D not resolved. V lost 3 bases to trimming and J lost 5 bases, with 8 bases between them. CDR3 length: 13 residues. CDR3 in amino acids: CASSFREDQPQHF. CDR3 coding DNA: TGTGCCAGCAGTTTTAGAGAGGATCAGCCCCAGCATTTT.